This T cell receptor (beta chain) was profiled in a study of T cells in tuberculosis. Study overall: The T cells targeted glucose monomycolate, a mycobacterial lipid, via CD1B. In South Africa, adults with active tuberculosis were compared with IGRA-negative and latently infected IGRA-positive adolescents.

Each donor contributed roughly 92,000 T cells on average, unsorted. General study points: The TCR-beta difference was not significant; alpha differences partly reflected length.

Unmatched junction bases numbered 10, after V lost 6 bases and J lost 10 bases. The germline CDR1 and CDR2 sequences are LGHNA and YSLEER. This CDR3 contains 13 residues. As concerns this clone: Antigen specificity is unknown.

Repertoires were generated with immunoSEQ multiplex PCR, while TCRdb's copy carries only in-frame clones and drops some. This sample has roughly 24,000 clones; about 97% occur once, and the top ten carry 6.2%. The sample taken for sequencing was PBMCs. The rearrangement uses TRBV4-3 and TRBJ1-1, with 8 bases lining up with TRBD1. This TCR was recovered from a donor aged 10-29 years with latent tuberculosis or without tuberculosis infection. The CDR3 DNA follows: TGCGCCAGCAGTTGGACAGGGAACAGCGGAGCTTTCTTT. This codes for CASSWTGNSGAFF.